This entry lists 10 T cell receptor beta chains sequenced from one sample in a study of regulatory T cells in long-lasting Graves disease. Stated time point: newly diagnosed GD, antithyroid drugs for less than 3 months. With RNA extracted from PBMCs as input, the TCR library was made. In building TCR beta libraries, iRepertoire HTBI primers were used together with Arm-PCR of CDR3 regions. TCRdb re-called the multiplex PCR reads with MiXCR, one entry per CDR3 protein. The data show some 500,000 distinct CDR3 sequences, approximately 16% seen once. The same data also contributed to another study, on T cells in Graves' hyperthyroidism and ophthalmopathy.

The source material was peripheral blood mononuclear cells (PBMCs), sampled at new diagnosis, from a patient treated with antithyroid drugs. These receptors originate from a woman aged 35-60 years with Graves disease.

The CDR3 here is CAISEGRASNQPQHF. As DNA, the CDR3 is TGTGCCATCAGTGAGGGCAGGGCATCCAATCAGCCCCAGCATTTT. The chain uses TRBV10-3 and TRBJ1-5; D possibly corresponds to TRBD1 (5 bases). The germline V gene encodes CDR1 ENHRY and CDR2 SYGVKD. There are 15 residues in the CDR3. With 2 bases removed from V and 3 bases from J, the gap between germline ends came to 11 bases.

This clonotype came up many times. The chain recombines TRBV27 with TRBJ1-2; D is possibly TRBD1 (5 bases). V was clipped by 5 bases and J by 0 bases, with 16 bases between them. Germline loops: CDR1 MNHEY, CDR2 SMNVEV (reference sequence). The CDR3 totals 16 residues. DNA of the CDR3: TGTGCCAGCAGTGATGGCGAACAGGCCCCTAACTATGGCTACACCTTC. Translation gives CASSDGEQAPNYGYTF.

Ten or more counts support this clonotype. V is TRBV6-1 and J is TRBJ2-1, with D possibly called TRBD1 or TRBD2 (5 bases each). V lost 6 bases and J lost 14, with 17 bases in between. The CDR3 consists of 12 residues. Germline V gene data show CDR1 as MNHNS and CDR2 as SASEGT. The CDR3 sequence is CASSKGRAREFF. The CDR3 DNA reads TGTGCCAGCAGCAAGGGCAGGGCGAGGGAGTTCTTC.

This clonotype was seen many times. The chain uses TRBV12-3 or TRBV12-4 and TRBJ1-5; D is unclear. The CDR3 is made up of 16 amino acids. Trimming removed 6 bases at V and 2 bases at J, with 17 bases between. CDR3 in amino acids: CASSPARGGRNQPQHF. In DNA, the CDR3 is TGTGCCAGCAGCCCTGCACGGGGAGGTCGCAATCAGCCCCAGCATTTT.

This clonotype was detected ten times or more. The chain recombines TRBV11-2 with TRBJ1-2, with a weak D call TRBD1 (5 bases). Trimming removed 7 bases at V and 4 bases at J, with 19 bases between. Germline-derived CDR1 and CDR2 are SGHAT and FQNNGV. This CDR3 has 15 amino acids. In DNA, the CDR3 is TGTGCCAGCAACCCAATGATCGGGGCCATCTATGGCTACACCTTC. Protein product: CASNPMIGAIYGYTF.

Regarding this clonotype: A much larger clone differs by one base, so this may be a read error. The rearrangement uses TRBV6-5 and TRBJ2-3; D is possibly TRBD1 (6 bases). The CDR3 contains 20 residues. Germline V gene data show CDR1 as MNHEY and CDR2 as SVGAGI. V shed 2 bases and J shed 1 base, with 25 bases lying between them. The CDR3 DNA sequence: TGTGCCAGCAGTTACGCGAGAAGCGTTCGACGGAACAGGGGCACAGATACGCAGTATTTT. This sequence encodes CASSYARSVRRNRGTDTQYF.

V and J are TRBV19 and TRBJ2-1; D is perhaps TRBD1 or TRBD2 (5 bases each). Germline assignment: CDR1 LNHDA and CDR2 SQIVND (reference sequence). Trimming shortened V by 2 bases and J by 7 bases, and 9 bases separated the two germline ends. The CDR3 has 13 amino acids. CDR3 sequence: CASSIIGTNEQFF. The CDR3 DNA reads as TGTGCCAGTAGTATAATAGGGACGAATGAGCAGTTCTTC.

This clonotype was detected ten times or more. The chain is built from TRBV7-6 and TRBJ2-3; D remains unclear. V lost 5 bases and J 11 bases, leaving 14 bases between the germline ends. CDR1 is SGHVS, CDR2 FNYEAQ, per germline. There are 12 residues in the CDR3. The CDR3 region is CASSGRDLGQYF. The CDR3 nucleotides are TGTGCCAGCAGCGGGCGAGATCTTGGGCAGTATTTT.

In its sample, this clonotype was seen a few times. The chain uses TRBV18 and TRBJ2-7, with 8 bases fitting TRBD1. V gave up 5 bases and J gave up 3 bases; unmatched junction bases: 9. This CDR3 region has 15 residues. Germline V lookup: CDR1 KGHSH, CDR2 LQKENI. CDR3 region: CASSWSTGANYEQYF. DNA for the CDR3: TGTGCCAGCTCATGGTCGACAGGGGCGAACTACGAGCAGTACTTC.

This clonotype was observed many times. The chain joins TRBV11-2 to TRBJ2-2; TRBD2 aligns across 11 bases. Germline V lookup: CDR1 SGHAT, CDR2 FQNNGV. The CDR3 runs 17 residues. Trimming took 4 bases from V and 5 from J; bases not matched to a gene: 9. CDR3 nucleotide sequence: TGTGCCAGCAGCTCCCTTAGCGGGGGGGGTCGGACCGGGGAGCTGTTTTTT. This translates into CASSSLSGGGRTGELFF.